Each of the 31 T cell receptor beta chains below was sequenced from the same sample in a study of spatial heterogeneity in lung cancer. The sample's time point: blood at routine non-recurrence follow-up after resection. MiXCR, applied by TCRdb to the 5' RACE reads, yields one record per CDR3 protein. The sample shows 25,000 to 35,000 distinct CDR3 sequences, almost 5.5% of them seen only once. The source material was PBMCs, sampled at follow-up. These receptor sequences come from a female donor with early-stage non-small cell lung cancer.

This clonotype showed up many times. The chain recombines TRBV3-1 with TRBJ2-7; D possibly uses TRBD1 or TRBD2 (5 bases each). Trimming took off 6 bases at V and 2 bases at J, with 14 bases between the two ends. Germline CDR1 and CDR2: LGHDT and YNNKEL (reference sequence). There are 14 residues in the CDR3. As DNA, the CDR3 is TGTGCCAGCAGTAAGACAGAAGCGGCCTACGAGCAGTACTTC. It is translated as CASSKTEAAYEQYF.

In its sample, this clonotype was seen many times. This chain uses TRBV7-6 with TRBJ2-5, with D unresolved. The V end was cut by 2 bases, the J end by 1 base, with 8 bases between. The germline V gene encodes CDR1 SGHVS and CDR2 FNYEAQ. CDR3 length equals 14 residues. DNA for the CDR3: TGTGCCAGCAGCTTAAGGCAGATCCAAGAGACCCAGTACTTC. Amino acid sequence: CASSLRQIQETQYF.

Ten or more counts support this clonotype. V is TRBV5-1 and J is TRBJ2-7; D might be TRBD1 (6 bases). The germline CDR1 and CDR2 sequences are SGHRS and YFSETQ. The length of the CDR3 is 13 residues. V was shortened by 3 bases and J by 3 bases, with 10 bases between the two germline ends. This chain's CDR3 is CASSSGQNYEQYF. The CDR3, as DNA: TGCGCCAGCAGCTCCGGACAGAACTACGAGCAGTACTTC.

This clonotype was observed at least ten times. The chain has TRBV23-1 and TRBJ1-2, with D unresolved. TRBV23-1 is reported as an ORF; its role is uncertain. V gave up 0 bases and J gave up 10 bases, with 6 bases separating them. The CDR3 totals 11 residues. In DNA form, the CDR3 reads TGCGCCAGCAGTCAATCATCCTACTACACCTTC. Residues: CASSQSSYYTF.

This chain uses TRBV20-1 with TRBJ2-4; 10 nucleotides align to TRBD1. CDR3 length: 14 amino acids. Germline V gene data show CDR1 as DFQATT and CDR2 as SNEGSKA (reference sequence). Trimming at V came to 3 bases and at J to 9 bases, leaving 8 bases not matched to a gene. In DNA, the CDR3 is TGCAGTGCTAGTGGACAGGGGGATCGAACCATTCAGTACTTC. Translating gives CSASGQGDRTIQYF.

This clonotype has a count of ten or more. The chain couples TRBV14 to TRBJ2-2; D may be TRBD1 (5 bases). CDR1 SGHDN and CDR2 FVKESK come from the germline V gene. The V end lost 3 bases, the J end lost 6 bases, and 8 bases lay between the germline ends. There are 13 residues in the CDR3. CDR3 residues: CASSQQGPGELFF. In DNA form, the CDR3 reads TGTGCCAGCAGCCAGCAGGGCCCCGGGGAGCTGTTTTTT.

At least ten counts were recorded for this clonotype. CDR3 protein: CASSFRDNSPLHF. CDR3 in DNA: TGTGCCAGCAGTTTCAGGGACAATTCACCCCTCCACTTT. The rearrangement joins TRBV6-5 to TRBJ1-6; D might be TRBD1 (5 bases). The ends were cut back, 4 bases at V and 7 bases at J, with 8 bases in the middle. Germline CDR1 MNHEY, CDR2 SVGAGI. The CDR3 consists of 13 residues.

This clonotype was seen at least ten times. This sequence joins TRBV7-9 and TRBJ1-4, with D tentatively TRBD1 (5 bases). Germline V gene data show CDR1 as SEHNR and CDR2 as FQNEAQ (reference sequence). There are 12 residues in the CDR3. Deletions cut 2 bases from V and 7 bases from J, with 5 bases between. CDR3 sequence: CASSLQGEKLFF. For the CDR3, the DNA is TGTGCCAGCAGCTTACAGGGTGAAAAACTGTTTTTT.

This clonotype was recorded at least ten times. This sequence joins TRBV11-2 and TRBJ2-3; no clear D gene. This CDR3 has 15 residues. The germline CDR1 and CDR2 sequences are SGHAT and FQNNGV. Trimming removed 6 bases from V and 4 bases from J, with 17 bases in between. CDR3 coding DNA: TGTGCCAGCAGTTACAGCCCCGCCAAAGCAGATACGCAGTATTTT. Protein: CASSYSPAKADTQYF.

The sample holds many counts of this clonotype. V and J are TRBV5-1 and TRBJ1-4, with a possible D match to TRBD1 (6 bases). Per germline, CDR1 SGHRS and CDR2 YFSETQ. The germline V and J ends were trimmed by 4 bases and 8 bases, with 12 bases remaining between them. The CDR3 runs 13 residues. The CDR3 bases are TGCGCCAGCAGCCTCCGGGACAACGAAAAACTGTTTTTT. Its protein product is CASSLRDNEKLFF.

This clonotype was found many times. The chain recombines TRBV11-2 with TRBJ1-1; D remains ambiguous. Germline CDR1 is SGHAT and CDR2 is FQNNGV. V lost 2 bases and J lost 3, with 13 bases in between. The CDR3 totals 15 residues. CDR3 nucleotide sequence: TGTGCCAGCAGCTTAAATCTCCGGGGAGACACTGAAGCTTTCTTT. Residues: CASSLNLRGDTEAFF.

This clonotype has at least ten counts. For the CDR3, the DNA is TGCAGCATTAGACAGGCTAAAGAGACCCAGTACTTC. It translates to CSIRQAKETQYF. The genes are TRBV29-1 and TRBJ2-5, with D tentatively TRBD1 (6 bases). Trimming cost V 8 bases and J 3 bases, with 13 bases left between them. The CDR3 runs to 12 residues. Germline V gives CDR1 SQVTM, CDR2 ANQGSEA.

In this sample, this clonotype turned up many times. The chain uses TRBV20-1 and TRBJ1-2, with D hard to call. CDR1 and CDR2 from the germline V gene are DFQATT and SNEGSKA (reference sequence). V was trimmed by 6 bases and J by 6 bases, leaving 14 bases between them. The CDR3 length is 12 residues. CDR3 coding DNA: TGCAGTGCCCCCCCGATAGTAGATGGCTACACCTTC. Translation gives CSAPPIVDGYTF.

This clonotype was seen more than once but under ten times. This chain connects TRBV7-2 to TRBJ1-2; no firm D call. Germline CDR1 reads SGHTA; CDR2 reads FQGNSA. The CDR3 consists of 12 residues. Trimming shortened V by 2 bases and J by 6 bases, and 7 bases separated the two germline ends. CDR3 residues: CASSLSRNGYTF. The CDR3 region has the DNA TGTGCCAGCAGCTTAAGCCGGAATGGCTACACCTTC.

This clonotype appeared many times. The chain employs TRBV12-3 or TRBV12-4 and TRBJ2-1; D gene ambiguous. The CDR3 length is 12 residues. Trimming left V 3 bases short and J 10 bases short, with 10 bases between. CDR3 protein: CASSFAVWEQFF. The CDR3 bases are TGTGCCAGCAGTTTTGCCGTCTGGGAGCAGTTCTTC.

The table lists this clonotype with many counts. The chain links TRBV20-1 to TRBJ2-5, with D uncertain. The V gene's germline CDR1 is DFQATT and CDR2 SNEGSKA (reference sequence). Trimming left V 3 bases short and J 5 bases short, with 7 bases between. This CDR3 region has 11 residues. Here the CDR3 reads CSASGLETQYF. In DNA, the CDR3 is TGCAGTGCTAGCGGCCTTGAGACCCAGTACTTC.

In its sample, this clonotype was seen many times. This chain joins TRBV5-1 and TRBJ2-5; D ambiguous. The CDR3 has 13 amino acids. CDR1 and CDR2 (germline): SGHRS, YFSETQ. Trimming removed 0 bases at V and 2 bases at J, with 5 bases between. The CDR3 DNA reads TGCGCCAGCAGCTTGGACACGCAAGAGACCCAGTACTTC. Translating gives CASSLDTQETQYF. The full variable domain, rest sourced from reference TRBV5-1 and TRBJ2-5, is KAGVTQTPRYLIKTRGQQVTLSCSPISGHRSVSWYQQTPGQGLQFLFEYFSETQRNKGNFPGRFSGRQFSNSRSEMNVSTLELGDSALYLCASSLDTQETQYFGPGTRLLVL.

This clonotype occurred many times. The gene calls are TRBV5-1 and TRBJ2-1; the match to TRBD1 covers 8 bases. The CDR3 extends over 14 amino acids. Trimming at V came to 2 bases and at J to 14 bases, leaving 12 bases not matched to a gene. Germline V CDR1 and CDR2: SGHRS, YFSETQ. This CDR3 is CASSLTPWGQDKFF. CDR3 coding DNA: TGCGCCAGCAGCTTAACCCCCTGGGGACAGGATAAGTTCTTC.

In its sample, this clonotype was seen many times. This chain uses TRBV7-2 with TRBJ2-3, with D possibly TRBD2 on 5 matching bases. The CDR3 spans 15 residues. Trimming took 0 bases from V and 7 from J, leaving 14 bases between them. The germline V gene encodes CDR1 SGHTA and CDR2 FQGNSA. The CDR3 DNA sequence: TGTGCCAGCAGCTTAGCGCAGGCTAGCCGATATACGCAGTATTTT. As protein: CASSLAQASRYTQYF. Using reference TRBV7-2 and TRBJ2-3 for the parts outside the CDR3, the full variable domain is GAGVSQSPSNKVTEKGKDVELRCDPISGHTALYWYRQSLGQGLEFLIYFQGNSAPDKSGLPSDRFSAERTGGSVSTLTIQRTQQEDSAVYLCASSLAQASRYTQYFGPGTRLTVL.

CDR3 protein: CASSFGLEFGTQYF. For the CDR3, the DNA is TGTGCCAGCAGCTTTGGGCTAGAATTTGGGACCCAGTACTTC. This chain connects TRBV11-1 to TRBJ2-5, with unresolved D. Between the trimmed V and J ends, which lost 3 bases and 7 bases, there was a span of 15 bases. The CDR3 runs to 14 residues. CDR1 SGHAT and CDR2 FQDESV come from the germline V gene (reference sequence). The entire variable domain, with the rest obtained from reference TRBV11-1 and TRBJ2-5, is as follows: EAEVAQSPRYKITEKSQAVAFWCDPISGHATLYWYRQILGQGPELLVQFQDESVVDDSQLPKDRFSAERLKGVDSTLKIQPAELGDSAMYLCASSFGLEFGTQYFGPGTRLLVL.

This clonotype occurred many times. The chain's CDR3 is CASSLVGTSGRSSYNEQFF. The CDR3 DNA reads as TGTGCCAGCAGCTTAGTCGGGACTAGCGGGAGGAGCTCCTACAATGAGCAGTTCTTC. V and J are TRBV7-9 and TRBJ2-1, with TRBD2 matching 15 bases. This CDR3 has 19 amino acids. V shed 1 base and J 0 bases; nucleotides not matched to a gene: 4. Per the germline V gene, CDR1 is SEHNR and CDR2 is FQNEAQ (reference sequence).

This clonotype appeared many times. The rearrangement links TRBV27 to TRBJ2-1, with D unresolved. CDR1 is MNHEY and CDR2 is SMNVEV in the germline V gene (reference sequence). This CDR3 has 12 amino acids. V dropped 6 bases and J dropped 5 bases, with 8 bases sitting between them. CDR3 sequence reads: CASSFLNNEQFF. CDR3 DNA sequence: TGTGCCAGCAGCTTCCTTAACAATGAGCAGTTCTTC.

In this sample, this clonotype turned up many times. The V call is TRBV7-2, the J call TRBJ1-2; tentatively, D is TRBD1 (6 bases). Germline V gives CDR1 SGHTA, CDR2 FQGNSA. V lost 4 bases, J lost 4 bases, and 13 bases lay in between. The CDR3 runs to 14 residues. The CDR3 nucleotides read TGTGCCAGCAGCTCCGGACAGCCGGGCTATGGCTACACCTTC. This encodes CASSSGQPGYGYTF.

In its sample, this clonotype was seen once. The chain is built from TRBV12-3 or TRBV12-4 and TRBJ1-6; D ambiguous. V lost 6 bases and J lost 2, with 8 bases in between. This CDR3 comprises 14 residues. The CDR3 DNA reads TGTGCCAGCAGCGACAACGCCTATAATTCACCCCTCCACTTT. Translated, it gives CASSDNAYNSPLHF.

This clonotype was seen ten or more times. The chain couples TRBV2 to TRBJ2-4; TRBD2 aligns across 8 bases. The CDR3 extends over 17 amino acids. V shed 4 bases and J 0 bases; nucleotides not matched to a gene: 8. Germline lookup yields CDR1 SNHLY and CDR2 FYNNEI. The CDR3, as DNA: TGTGCCAGCAGTGGGTTGGAGCTAGCGGGAGCCAAAAACATTCAGTACTTC. Its protein is CASSGLELAGAKNIQYF.

In its sample, this clonotype was seen many times. The chain carries TRBV15 and TRBJ2-7; 8 bases map to TRBD2. The CDR3 has 14 residues. Germline CDR1 is LNHNV and CDR2 is YYDKDF (reference sequence). V shed 5 bases, J shed 0 bases, and the junction held 3 bases outside the gene matches. The CDR3 nucleotides read TGTGCCACCAGCGGCGGGGGGAGCTCCTACGAGCAGTACTTC. Its protein product is CATSGGGSSYEQYF.

CDR3 residues: CASSQGQETEQYF. CDR3 in DNA: TGTGCCAGCAGCCAAGGTCAGGAAACCGAGCAGTACTTC. The rearrangement uses TRBV3-1 and TRBJ2-7; no clear D. The germline V gene has CDR1 LGHDT and CDR2 YNNKEL (reference sequence). V lost 1 base and J 6 bases, leaving 10 bases between the germline ends. The CDR3 totals 13 residues.

In its sample, this clonotype was seen many times. CDR3 region: CASSPSGREETQYF. The CDR3 region has the DNA TGTGCCAGCAGCCCCAGCGGCCGGGAAGAGACCCAGTACTTC. The chain joins TRBV9 to TRBJ2-5; tentatively, D is TRBD2 (5 bases). The CDR3 spans 14 residues. Germline-derived CDR1 and CDR2 are SGDLS and YYNGEE. V was clipped by 4 bases and J by 3 bases, with 13 bases between them.

CDR3 region: CASSSRWDRTLAFF. The CDR3 bases are TGTGCCAGCAGCTCCCGCTGGGACAGGACGCTAGCTTTCTTT. The chain employs TRBV7-2 and TRBJ1-1; 8 bases line up with TRBD1. CDR3 size: 14 residues. The germline V gene encodes CDR1 SGHTA and CDR2 FQGNSA. Losses at the gene ends were 4 bases for V and 10 bases for J; bases not matched to a gene: 11.

This clonotype was recorded a few times. The rearrangement uses TRBV6-2 or TRBV6-3 and TRBJ2-2; D is possibly TRBD2 (7 bases). The CDR3 runs 15 residues. The V and J ends lost 7 bases and 8 bases respectively, with 20 bases between them. Per germline, CDR1 MNHEY and CDR2 SVGEGT. The CDR3 here is CASTWGGANPGELFF. CDR3 bases: TGTGCCAGCACTTGGGGGGGCGCGAACCCAGGGGAGCTGTTTTTT.

Points on this clonotype: This clone may be a read error of a much larger clone one base away. V is TRBV6-6 and J is TRBJ2-1; D remains unclear. Germline CDR1 MNHNY, CDR2 SVGAGI (reference sequence). CDR3 length: 16 amino acids. With 6 bases removed from V and 6 bases from J, the gap between germline ends came to 21 bases. The CDR3 reads CASRLSSGHEINEQFF. CDR3 bases: TGTGCCAGCAGATTATCCTCCGGGCATGAAATCAATGAGCAGTTCTTC.